These 21 T cell receptor beta chains originate from one sample sequenced in a study of T cell clonality in common variable immunodeficiency. Sequencing used immunoSEQ multiplex PCR; TCRdb keeps in-frame clones, though not all of them. The specimen has 40,000 to 65,000 clones, none found just once. Sequencing was performed on peripheral blood mononuclear cells. The receptors here all came from a person aged 18 to 75 in good health.

This clone was counted many times. The read halts 3 residues ahead of the CDR3 end, with the missing end drawn from the germline J gene. This chain uses TRBV7-9 with TRBJ2-5; D is possibly TRBD1 (5 bases). The germline V and J ends were trimmed by 5 bases and 1 base, with 14 bases remaining between them. This CDR3 comprises 15 residues. Germline lookup yields CDR1 SEHNR and CDR2 FQNEAQ (reference sequence). The CDR3 DNA, read in part, is TGTGCCAGCAGCATAGACAGCAATCCCCAAGAGACC. Residues: CASSIDSNPQET. The whole CDR3 reads CASSIDSNPQETQYF.

This clone was counted many times. The read gets to within 3 residues of the CDR3 end, and the germline J gene fills in the rest. V and J are TRBV7-8 and TRBJ2-7, with D tentatively TRBD2 (5 bases). CDR3 length: 13 residues. In germline, CDR1 is SGHVS, CDR2 FQNEAQ. V lost 1 base and J 6 bases, leaving 10 bases between the germline ends. The CDR3 reads CASSLGEGGEQYF. Incomplete CDR3 DNA: TGTGCCAGCAGCTTAGGCGAGGGTGGCGAG. The full variable domain, completed using reference TRBV7-8 and TRBJ2-7, is GAGVSQSPRYKVAKRGQDVALRCDPISGHVSLFWYQQALGQGPEFLTYFQNEAQLDKSGLPSDRFFAERPEGSVSTLKIQRTQQEDSAVYLCASSLGEGGEQYFGPGTRLTVT.

Concerning this clone itself: A much larger clone lies a single base off, so this may be a read error. The read terminates 3 residues before the CDR3 end, so the remaining end is supplied by the germline J gene. The identical CDR3 is also encoded by other nucleotide sequences in the sample. V gene TRBV18 combines with J gene TRBJ1-3; D not certain. CDR3 length: 15 amino acids. Germline values: CDR1 KGHSH, CDR2 LQKENI. CDR3 DNA, as far as it was read: TGTGCCAGCTCACCTCAGGTTTACTCTGGAAACACG. Translated, it gives CASSPQVYSGNT. The whole CDR3 reads CASSPQVYSGNTIYF.

At least ten counts were recorded for this clone. Read coverage stops 3 residues before the CDR3 terminus; the germline J gene supplies the remainder. The chain uses TRBV10-3 and TRBJ2-7; 13 positions agree with TRBD2. CDR3 length equals 16 residues. The V segment lost 2 bases and the J segment 0 bases; nucleotides outside the gene matches: 1. The germline gives CDR1 ENHRY, CDR2 SYGVKD. CDR3 loop: CAISETSGRASYEQYF. The sequenced part of the CDR3 DNA is TGTGCCATCAGTGAGACTAGCGGGAGGGCCTCCTACGAG.

As regards this clone: Sequencing ends 3 residues short of the CDR3 end; the germline J gene provides the rest. V and J are TRBV18 and TRBJ2-7; TRBD2 matches 12 bases. Germline V gene data show CDR1 as KGHSH and CDR2 as LQKENI. CDR3 length: 15 residues. With 3 bases clipped from V and 5 bases from J, the junction kept 5 bases outside the gene matches. CDR3 residues: CASSPGLAGRNEQYF. The CDR3 DNA, read in part, is TGTGCCAGCTCACCCGGACTAGCGGGGAGGAACGAG.

In its sample, this clone was seen many times. The CDR3 extends 3 residues past the end of the read, so its final part is completed from the germline J gene. The chain joins TRBV12-3 or TRBV12-4 to TRBJ1-1; D gene uncertain. V was cut by 3 bases and J by 4 bases, with 9 bases left in between. This CDR3 is built from 13 residues. Partial CDR3 DNA: TGTGCCAGCAGTTTCCGCGACACCACTGAA. It yields the protein CASSFRDTTE. Given in full, the CDR3 is CASSFRDTTEAFF.

As to this clone: The CDR3 end is not reached by the read, which stops 3 residues before it; the germline J gene fills it in. This sequence joins TRBV11-2 and TRBJ1-6; D not certain. Germline V lookup: CDR1 SGHAT, CDR2 FQNNGV. The CDR3 has 13 residues. V lost 1 base, J lost 10 bases, and 8 bases lay in between. The CDR3 bases that were read are TGTGCCAGCAGCTTAGTCGTACGGTCACCC. Amino acids: CASSLVVRSP. The entire CDR3 protein is CASSLVVRSPLHF. Complete variable domain (other parts from reference TRBV11-2 and TRBJ1-6): EAGVAQSPRYKIIEKRQSVAFWCNPISGHATLYWYQQILGQGPKLLIQFQNNGVVDDSQLPKDRFSAERLKGVDSTLKIQPAKLEDSAVYLCASSLVVRSPLHFGNGTRLTVT.

This clone showed up just a few times. A much larger clone sits a single nucleotide away, making a read error possible. The read falls 3 residues short of the CDR3 end, and the missing part is taken from the germline J gene. The chain employs TRBV6-2 or TRBV6-3 and TRBJ2-3; 10 bases fit TRBD1. The germline V gene encodes CDR1 MNHEY and CDR2 SVGEGT. The CDR3 extends over 16 amino acids. The DNA read from the CDR3 is TGTGCCAGTCAAAGACAGGGGGCGAGGAGCAATCAGCCG. Its protein product is CASQRQGARSNQP. From start to end, the CDR3 is CASQRQGARSNQPQYF.

This clone was counted many times. The CDR3 goes on 3 residues after the read ends, and that part is filled in from the germline J gene. The V call is TRBV20-1, the J call TRBJ1-2, with 9 bases that match TRBD1. The V and J ends lost 5 bases and 7 bases, in that order; junction bases with no gene match: 8. CDR3 size: 13 residues. CDR1 is DFQATT, CDR2 SNEGSKA, per germline (reference sequence). The CDR3 reads CSALPGQGSGYTF. Incomplete CDR3 DNA: TGCAGTGCTCTTCCGGGACAGGGAAGTGGC.

Many counts were recorded for this clone. The CDR3 extends 3 residues past the end of the read, so its final part is completed from the germline J gene. The rearrangement links TRBV10-3 to TRBJ2-1; D possibly corresponds to TRBD2 (6 bases). The V and J ends lost 11 bases and 8 bases respectively, with 22 bases between them. The length of the CDR3 is 14 residues. Germline CDR1 is ENHRY and CDR2 is SYGVKD. This CDR3 reads CAHGGAGPVDEQFF. CDR3 DNA (partial): TGTGCCCACGGAGGGGCAGGCCCAGTCGATGAG.

This clone came up many times. The chain's CDR3 is CAIDSLDSYEQYF. CDR3 DNA, as far as it was read: TGTGCCATCGACAGCCTAGACTCCTACGAG. The J gene is TRBJ2-7, the V gene TRBV2, with D possibly matching TRBD1 (5 bases). The sequenced fragment ends 3 residues before the CDR3 boundary, so the rest is inferred from the germline J gene. V lost 10 bases and J 0 bases, leaving 13 bases between the germline ends. The CDR3 loop spans 13 amino acids. Germline loops: CDR1 SNHLY, CDR2 FYNNEI.

Of note for this clone: The read terminates 3 residues before the CDR3 end, so the remaining end is supplied by the germline J gene. The chain links TRBV20-1 to TRBJ2-5, with 7 bases fitting TRBD2. The CDR3 runs 14 residues. CDR1 and CDR2 (germline): DFQATT, SNEGSKA (reference sequence). The CDR3 bases that were read are TGCAGTGCTAGAACTGGCGGGAGCACAGATACC. This codes for CSARTGGSTDT. The full CDR3 is CSARTGGSTDTQYF.

This clone was counted many times. From the germline J gene comes the end of the CDR3, since the read stops 3 residues before it. The rearrangement uses TRBV20-1 and TRBJ1-1; perhaps TRBD1 as D (5 bases). Germline V gene data show CDR1 as DFQATT and CDR2 as SNEGSKA (reference sequence). This CDR3 has 11 residues. This CDR3 reads CSASRQGQAFF. CDR3 DNA (partial): TGCAGTGCTAGCAGGCAGGGCCAA.

This clone was counted at least ten times. The CDR3 end lies 3 residues beyond the end of the read and is filled in from the germline J gene. The V and J genes are TRBV19 and TRBJ1-5; TRBD1 is a possible D gene (5 bases). Trimming took off 1 base at V and 0 bases at J, with 13 bases between the two ends. This CDR3 region has 17 residues. CDR1 and CDR2 from the germline V gene are LNHDA and SQIVND (reference sequence). CDR3 bases read: TGTGCCAGTAGTATAGTCTTGGACACTTATAGCAATCAGCCC. Amino acids: CASSIVLDTYSNQP. The full CDR3 reads CASSIVLDTYSNQPQHF.

This clone has a count of ten or more. The read gets to within 3 residues of the CDR3 end, and the germline J gene fills in the rest. The chain couples TRBV7-6 to TRBJ2-1; TRBD2 agrees at 13 bases. The CDR3 is 17 amino acids. Losses at the gene ends were 5 bases for V and 0 bases for J; bases not matched to a gene: 4. Germline CDR1 is SGHVS and CDR2 is FNYEAQ. The CDR3 DNA, read in part, is TGTGCCAGCAGCCATCGACTAGCGGGAGGCTCCTACAATGAG. Protein sequence: CASSHRLAGGSYNE. The whole CDR3 region reads CASSHRLAGGSYNEQFF.

This clone was observed a few times. The CDR3 extends 3 residues past the end of the read, so its final part is completed from the germline J gene. V is TRBV7-9 and J is TRBJ2-7; weak D call: TRBD1 (5 bases). This CDR3 spans 15 amino acids. With 4 bases removed from V and 2 bases from J, the gap between germline ends came to 15 bases. Germline values: CDR1 SEHNR, CDR2 FQNEAQ (reference sequence). The CDR3 region is CASSSRVMSPYEQYF. Incomplete CDR3 DNA: TGTGCCAGCAGCTCCAGGGTGATGTCGCCCTACGAG.

This clone showed up many times. A read error may produce the germline difference seen at one junction end. The CDR3 extends 3 residues past the end of the read, so its final part is completed from the germline J gene. This chain uses TRBV4-2 with TRBJ1-5; D is undetermined. Per the germline V gene, CDR1 is LGHNA and CDR2 is YNFKEQ. This CDR3 is built from 16 residues. Here the CDR3 reads CASSQDNVGLNQPQHF. The covered CDR3 bases are TGCGCCAGCAGCCAAGATAACGTAGGGCTCAATCAGCCC.

This clone was seen at least ten times. Read coverage stops 3 residues before the CDR3 terminus; the germline J gene supplies the remainder. V and J are TRBV20-1 and TRBJ2-3; 12 bases match TRBD2. This CDR3 region has 14 residues. Germline values: CDR1 DFQATT, CDR2 SNEGSKA (reference sequence). The V gene end was trimmed by 5 bases and the J gene end by 6 bases; junction bases not matched to a gene: 6. The CDR3 region is CSAALAGGPDTQYF. The part of the CDR3 DNA that was read is TGCAGTGCTGCACTAGCGGGAGGTCCGGATACG.

This clone was counted many times. The read falls 3 residues short of the CDR3 end, and the missing part is taken from the germline J gene. This chain uses TRBV30 with TRBJ2-5; the match to TRBD2 covers 8 bases. Germline CDR1 reads GTSNPN; CDR2 reads SVGIG (reference sequence). With 4 bases clipped from V and 5 bases from J, the junction kept 9 bases outside the gene matches. This CDR3 contains 14 residues. The CDR3 sequence: CAWNPGLGTETQYF. The DNA read from the CDR3 is TGTGCCTGGAACCCGGGACTAGGTACGGAGACC.

Remarks on this clone: A read error may be the cause here, since a much bigger clone is one base away. The sequence runs out 3 residues before the end of the CDR3; the remainder is reconstructed from the germline J gene. The chain is built from TRBV30 and TRBJ2-3, with D perhaps matching TRBD1 (5 bases). Germline CDR1 and CDR2: GTSNPN and SVGIG (reference sequence). The CDR3 contains 14 residues. This chain's CDR3 is CAWSWGRDLQPQYF. The CDR3 bases that were read are TGTGCCTGGAGTTGGGGCAGGGATTTGCAGCCG.

The table lists this clone with many counts. Sequencing ends 3 residues short of the CDR3 end; the germline J gene provides the rest. The chain couples TRBV7-2 to TRBJ2-7; 8 bases agree with TRBD1. The CDR3 is 13 amino acids. Looked up from germline, CDR1 is SGHTA and CDR2 is FQGNSA. Trimming at V came to 6 bases and at J to 2 bases, leaving 3 bases not matched to a gene. The sequenced CDR3 bases are TGTGCCAGCAGAAGGACAGGGCCCTACGAG. Residues: CASRRTGPYE. The full-length CDR3 reads as CASRRTGPYEQYF. The full variable domain, with the rest looked up from reference TRBV7-2 and TRBJ2-7, is GAGVSQSPSNKVTEKGKDVELRCDPISGHTALYWYRQSLGQGLEFLIYFQGNSAPDKSGLPSDRFSAERTGGSVSTLTIQRTQQEDSAVYLCASRRTGPYEQYFGPGTRLTVT.